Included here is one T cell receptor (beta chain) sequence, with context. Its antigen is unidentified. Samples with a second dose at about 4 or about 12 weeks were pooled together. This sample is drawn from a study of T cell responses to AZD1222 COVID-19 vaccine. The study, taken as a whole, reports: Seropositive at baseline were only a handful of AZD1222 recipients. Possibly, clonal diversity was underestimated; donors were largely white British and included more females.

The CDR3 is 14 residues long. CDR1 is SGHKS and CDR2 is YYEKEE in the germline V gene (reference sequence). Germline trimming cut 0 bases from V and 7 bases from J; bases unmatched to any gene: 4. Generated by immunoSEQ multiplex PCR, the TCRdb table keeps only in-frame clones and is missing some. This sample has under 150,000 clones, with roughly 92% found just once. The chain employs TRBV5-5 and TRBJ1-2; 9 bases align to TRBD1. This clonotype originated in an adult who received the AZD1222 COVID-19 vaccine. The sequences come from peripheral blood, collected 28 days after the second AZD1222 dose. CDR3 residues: CASSLGTGVSGYTF. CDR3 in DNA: TGTGCCAGCAGCTTGGGGACAGGGGTGAGTGGCTACACCTTC.